This T cell receptor (beta chain) is drawn from a study of CD4 T cells in relation to SARS-CoV-2 and coronaviruses (dated by TCRdb to about 2021). For the study in its entirety: In the ViraFEST assay, PBMCs were cultured with antigen for around nine days, after which TCR beta CDR3s were sequenced to identify antigen-specific clonal expansions. A different, Illumina-based TCR-beta assay was used to sequence expansion assays from other donors in the study. An HIV-1 Nef peptide pool or a culture without peptide was used as the negative reference condition. The Adaptive Biotechnologies TCR-sequencing kit was used to sequence samples from a few pre-COVID donors and the naive versus memory experiments, whereas other data were Illumina-based. Patient-derived lymphoblastoid cell lines were used to map the HLA restriction of shared crossreactive spike epitopes. Memory CD4+ T cell crossreactivity between SARS-CoV-2 and common cold coronavirus spike proteins was assessed at the TCR clonotype level in the study.

About this clone: Its antigen is unknown. No much larger clone exists at a distance of one base, and base qualities are not known.

CD4+ T cells from unexposed donors were collected before the COVID-19 pandemic (2011-2018). After around 11 days of culture, CD4+ T cells were isolated with the EasySep CD4+ T cell isolation kit. As cell number allowed, CD4+ T cells from unexposed donors were tested for reactivity to SARS-CoV-2 S and N and to four common cold coronavirus spike pools. Each well held two million PBMCs cultured in IMDM containing 5% human AB serum and approximately 9.3 IU/ml IL-2. Half of the culture medium was replaced with fresh IL-2-containing medium on days 3 and 7. In general, triplicate replicate wells were used for every peptide culture condition. Leukapheresis product for the unexposed donors was purchased commercially. Ficoll-Paque PLUS gradient centrifugation was used to isolate PBMCs from leukapheresis product or whole blood. PBMCs were either cryopreserved at -140 degrees C or used fresh in the expansion assay. The QIAamp Micro DNA Kit was used to extract genomic DNA from the CD4+ T cells.

On the study overall, not on this receptor specifically: In around three fifths of donors, memory CD4+ clonotypes turned up that crossrecognized SARS-CoV-2 and at least one common cold coronavirus spike. The study was limited by small numbers of patients and tested TCRs. Compared with monoreactive clones, crossreactive clones had significantly weaker SARS-CoV-2-driven expansion, a result consistent with antigenic imprinting. Because no donor provided both pre-pandemic and post-infection samples, tracing the source of pre-existing responses was limited. Crossreactivity analysis centred on spike protein, so crossreactivity against other viral proteins was not assessed.

Receptor libraries were prepared by the immunoSEQ multiplex PCR assay. The authors' analysis ran thus. During preprocessing, nonproductive sequences were removed, as were CDR3s that did not start with C, did not end with F or W, or were shorter than 7 amino acids. The MANAFEST web app identified antigen-specific clonotypes based on expansion compared with the reference and other culture wells. A clone counted as positive if significantly expanded in 2 of 3 replicate wells versus the reference culture at FDR below 0.05. To be called positive, a clone also had to show significant expansion compared with every other tandem well and an odds ratio greater than 5. Pairwise Levenshtein distance, computed with the stringdist R package after three terminal residues were trimmed from each end, was used as the measure of CDR3 homology. TCRdb's version of the immuneACCESS table is confined to in-frame rearrangements and falls short of the full clone set. An unresolved V gene accounts for under half of the shortfall where checked; the remainder is of unknown origin. D and trimming were read from the DNA, whereas the V and J calls and clone size are those reported in that table. Recorded for this sample are around 18,000 clones; over 70% of them occurred a single time. The ten largest clones add up to roughly 31% of the sample.

As encoded in the germline V gene, CDR1 is SGHRS while CDR2 is YFSETQ. From cysteine to phenylalanine, the CDR3 is 18 amino acids long. Only the CDR3 DNA stays, 54 bases, in frame from base 1. Clipping removes 0 bases from V and 4 bases from J, with 14 as the unmatched junction base count. The sequenced material came from CD4+ T cells from PBMCs, cultured in vitro. This chain is built from TRBV5-1 and TRBJ2-3, with 7 middle bases fitting TRBD2. This clonotype was obtained from a human donor in good health. The DNA sequence is as follows: TGCGCCAGCAGCTTGGGGCCTCTAGTGGCGGGAGTAGCAGATACGCAGTATTTT. Translated, this gives CASSLGPLVAGVADTQYF.